The source of this T cell receptor (beta chain) is a study of radiation and T cells in renal cell carcinoma. This sample's time point: blood 4 weeks post-SBRT, at nephrectomy. Treatment of the sample: 15 Gy SBRT to primary tumor, nephrectomy 4 weeks later. Nephrectomy followed 15 Gy stereotactic body radiation by 4 weeks. General study results and limits: In blood, top tumor clones expanded by 2 weeks, shrinking by 4.

The ends were cut back, 9 bases at V and 2 bases at J, with 15 bases in the middle. CDR1 is MRHNA and CDR2 is SNTAGT in the germline V gene. CDR3 length: 14 residues. A word on this clone: Antigen: not known.

The method was immunoSEQ multiplex PCR; TCRdb's version includes in-frame clones alone and lacks a portion of them. Of roughly 61,000 clones listed, 60% to 85% are singletons. This chain connects TRBV6-4 to TRBJ2-3, with D tentatively TRBD2 (6 bases). The material was blood, obtained from a patient whose treatment included radiotherapy and nephrectomy. This TCR was recovered from a man aged 55 to 70 with renal cell carcinoma. CDR3 loop: CASSPGGITDTQYF. The DNA for the CDR3 is TGTGCCAGTTCTCCTGGGGGGATCACAGATACGCAGTATTTT.